This T cell receptor (beta chain) is drawn from a study of OX40 agonist ivuxolimab in advanced cancers. The overall study: Eligibility admitted prior anti-PD-1, anti-PD-L1 or anti-CTLA-4 therapy; about 40% had some. Study results and limitations: Researchers did not determine the expanded peripheral T cells' antigen specificity. CD4+ and CD8+ blood T cells expanded clonally by week 6 at 0.1 to 3.0 mg/kg. CD4+ T cells averaged fewer expanded clones than CD8+ T cells.

With regard to this clone: Its antigen is not identified.

This CDR3 has 14 residues. Trimming removed 7 bases from V and 6 bases from J, with 16 bases in between. Germline CDR1 SGHTA, CDR2 FQGNSA. The method was immunoSEQ multiplex PCR; TCRdb's version includes in-frame clones alone and lacks a portion of them. The sample shows 150,000 to 180,000 clones, 85% to 95% of them seen only once. This material consisted of CD4+ or CD8+ T cells sorted from blood, taken in a trial of the OX40 agonist ivuxolimab. The rearrangement joins TRBV7-2 to TRBJ2-4; D gene ambiguous. This receptor was identified in an adult with an advanced solid tumor such as melanoma, head and neck, liver or kidney cancer. The CDR3 region is CASTPSVVRNIQYF. The DNA of the CDR3 is TGTGCCAGCACCCCTTCGGTAGTGCGAAACATTCAGTACTTC.